What follows are 30 T cell receptor beta chains derived from one specimen sequenced in a study of vaccination and CD4 T cells after COVID-19. Treatment specified: 10-day PBMC culture with coronavirus spike peptide pools or control peptides (ViraFEST assay). The unexposed donor provided CD4+ T cells, which were taken before the COVID-19 pandemic (2011-2018). Their target antigens are unknown. The Oncomine TCR Beta short-read assay sequenced DNA from cultured CD4+ T cells. TCRdb reprocessed the PCR reads with MiXCR, giving one entry per CDR3 protein. There are approximately 8,500 distinct CDR3 sequences in the sample; about 50% occur only once, and around an eighth lies in the top ten. Source material: CD4+ T cells from blood, cultured in vitro. The source is a human donor in good health.

The genes are TRBV4-3 and TRBJ1-4; D uncertain. Germline lookup yields CDR1 LGHNA and CDR2 YSLEER. The CDR3 sequence is 15 residues long. V lost 1 base to trimming and J lost 4 bases, with 10 bases between them. CDR3 region: CASSQGTGLNEKLFF. The CDR3 bases are TGCGCCAGCAGCCAAGGGACCGGCCTTAATGAAAAACTGTTTTTT.

CDR3 in amino acids: CASSFGWGDSNQPQHF. CDR3 DNA sequence: TGTGCCAGCAGCTTTGGGTGGGGGGATAGCAATCAGCCCCAGCATTTT. The chain carries TRBV7-2 and TRBJ1-5, with D tentatively TRBD1 (5 bases). CDR3 length: 16 residues. Trimming left V 3 bases short and J 0 bases short, with 12 bases between. Germline V gene lookup returns CDR1 SGHTA and CDR2 FQGNSA.

The chain is built from TRBV27 and TRBJ2-7; D perhaps matches TRBD1 (6 bases). The V gene's germline CDR1 is MNHEY and CDR2 SMNVEV (reference sequence). The germline V and J ends were trimmed by 6 bases and 4 bases, with 13 bases remaining between them. This CDR3 has 13 residues. CDR3 in DNA: TGTGCCAGCAGGGCAGGGGTTATGTACGAGCAGTACTTC. It is translated as CASRAGVMYEQYF.

A single count supports this clonotype. The chain links TRBV5-4 to TRBJ2-5; D unclear. V gave up 0 bases and J gave up 2 bases, with 8 bases separating them. In germline, CDR1 is SGHNT, CDR2 YYREEE (reference sequence). The CDR3 runs 14 residues. The CDR3 DNA reads as TGTGCCAGCAGCTTGGCAGCAGAACAAGAGACCCAGTACTTC. It is translated as CASSLAAEQETQYF.

The chain is built from TRBV25-1 and TRBJ1-1; D is perhaps TRBD1 (6 bases). Trimming took off 5 bases at V and 7 bases at J, with 11 bases between the two ends. The CDR3 is made up of 12 amino acids. Germline CDR1 MGHDK, CDR2 SYGVNS. The CDR3 loop reads CASSTGLGEAFF. CDR3 coding DNA: TGTGCCAGCAGTACAGGGTTAGGTGAAGCTTTCTTT.

This clonotype was seen only a few times. The chain joins TRBV6-5 to TRBJ1-6, with TRBD1 as a possible D gene (6 bases). Trimming removed 0 bases at V and 0 bases at J, with 9 bases between. This CDR3 has 17 amino acids. Germline V gene sequence: CDR1 MNHEY, CDR2 SVGAGI. Written as DNA, the CDR3 is TGTGCCAGCAGTTACTCGAAGGGGGGCTCCTATAATTCACCCCTCCACTTT. It is translated as CASSYSKGGSYNSPLHF.

As concerns this clonotype: One end of the junction does not line up with germline, which may come from a read error. V and J are TRBV7-2 and TRBJ1-5, with 8 bases that match TRBD1. The CDR3 spans 15 residues. Per germline, CDR1 SGHTA and CDR2 FQGNSA. CDR3 nucleotides: TGTGCCGGCAGCCGGGCGGCAGGGGGCAGGCAGCCCCAGCATTTT. Its translation is CAGSRAAGGRQPQHF.

The chain has TRBV11-2 and TRBJ2-2; no definite D call. The V and J ends lost 3 bases and 8 bases respectively, with 10 bases between them. Germline CDR1 and CDR2: SGHAT and FQNNGV. The length of the CDR3 is 13 residues. CDR3: CASSFPFVGELFF. The CDR3 DNA sequence: TGTGCCAGCAGCTTCCCTTTCGTGGGGGAGCTGTTTTTT. The complete variable domain, with remaining parts taken from reference TRBV11-2 and TRBJ2-2, reads EAGVAQSPRYKIIEKRQSVAFWCNPISGHATLYWYQQILGQGPKLLIQFQNNGVVDDSQLPKDRFSAERLKGVDSTLKIQPAKLEDSAVYLCASSFPFVGELFFGEGSRLTVL.

The CDR3 DNA reads as TGCAGTGCTAGGAGAGCGGGGCCCTACAATGAGCAGTTCTTC. Protein product: CSARRAGPYNEQFF. The rearrangement uses TRBV20-1 and TRBJ2-1; 7 bases match TRBD2. From germline, CDR1 is DFQATT and CDR2 SNEGSKA (reference sequence). The CDR3 extends over 14 amino acids. V lost 3 bases and J lost 2; bases outside the gene matches: 4.

This clonotype has just a few counts. This chain uses TRBV5-1 with TRBJ1-1; D not certain. Germline V CDR1 and CDR2: SGHRS, YFSETQ. The ends were cut back, 0 bases at V and 4 bases at J, with 10 bases in the middle. The CDR3 loop spans 14 amino acids. The DNA for the CDR3 is TGCGCCAGCAGCTTGGCGGGGTTGGCCACTGAAGCTTTCTTT. It encodes CASSLAGLATEAFF. The complete variable domain, with remaining parts taken from reference TRBV5-1 and TRBJ1-1, reads KAGVTQTPRYLIKTRGQQVTLSCSPISGHRSVSWYQQTPGQGLQFLFEYFSETQRNKGNFPGRFSGRQFSNSRSEMNVSTLELGDSALYLCASSLAGLATEAFFGQGTRLTVV.

The V gene is TRBV5-4, the J gene TRBJ2-7; tentatively, D is TRBD2 (5 bases). Germline V lookup: CDR1 SGHNT, CDR2 YYREEE (reference sequence). The CDR3 totals 13 residues. Trimming left V 1 base short and J 2 bases short, with 7 bases between. CDR3 sequence: CASSLSGTYEQYF. In DNA, the CDR3 is TGTGCCAGCAGCTTGTCGGGAACCTACGAGCAGTACTTC.

The chain joins TRBV5-6 to TRBJ1-1; D is possibly TRBD1 (5 bases). This CDR3 has 13 residues. CDR1 and CDR2 from the germline V gene are SGHDT and YYEEEE. V dropped 1 base and J dropped 2 bases, with 6 bases sitting between them. The CDR3 reads CASSLWDNTEAFF. The CDR3 nucleotides read TGTGCCAGCAGCTTGTGGGACAACACTGAAGCTTTCTTT.

This clonotype was detected a few times. The CDR3 sequence: CASSSVRLYGYTF. CDR3 DNA sequence: TGTGCCAGCAGTTCGGTCAGGCTCTATGGCTACACCTTC. The V gene is TRBV6-2 or TRBV6-3, the J gene TRBJ1-2; D is ambiguous. V shed 4 bases and J shed 4 bases, with 10 bases lying between them. The CDR3 has 13 residues. From germline, CDR1 is MNHEY and CDR2 SVGEGT.

The chain links TRBV12-3 or TRBV12-4 to TRBJ2-7; TRBD2 matches 8 bases. The V and J ends lost 1 base and 1 base, in that order; junction bases with no gene match: 3. The CDR3 length is 15 residues. The CDR3: CASSLVAGGSYEQYF. The CDR3 DNA reads TGTGCCAGCAGTTTAGTCGCGGGGGGTTCCTACGAGCAGTACTTC.

The J gene is TRBJ1-5, the V gene TRBV12-5; D call uncertain. CDR1 and CDR2 (germline): LGHNT, FRNRAP. Trimming removed 0 bases at V and 4 bases at J, with 16 bases between. The length of the CDR3 is 17 residues. The DNA of the CDR3 is TGTGCTAGTGGTTTGGTAAAGAATACCTTGGGGAATCAGCCCCAGCATTTT. Translating gives CASGLVKNTLGNQPQHF.

This clonotype has just a few counts. This chain connects TRBV15 to TRBJ1-6; D is undetermined. Germline loops: CDR1 LNHNV, CDR2 YYDKDF (reference sequence). The CDR3 runs 17 residues. V lost 0 bases, J lost 9 bases, and 18 bases lay in between. The DNA of the CDR3 is TGTGCCACCAGCAGAGATAGGTTTTTTGGTGGCAGTTCACCCCTCCACTTT. Its translation: CATSRDRFFGGSSPLHF.

The J gene is TRBJ2-3, the V gene TRBV19; D is undetermined. Deletions cut 7 bases from V and 0 bases from J, with 5 bases between. CDR1 is LNHDA and CDR2 is SQIVND in the germline V gene (reference sequence). The CDR3 runs to 12 residues. CDR3 DNA sequence: TGTGCCAGTACCGACAGCACAGATACGCAGTATTTT. Protein product: CASTDSTDTQYF.

In this sample, this clonotype turned up once. This chain uses TRBV6-1 with TRBJ2-3; D not resolved. Germline V gene lookup returns CDR1 MNHNS and CDR2 SASEGT. The ends were cut back, 6 bases at V and 6 bases at J, with 19 bases in the middle. The CDR3 consists of 15 residues. In DNA, the CDR3 is TGTGCCAGCAGGATATCACACGCTCAGTCTGATACGCAGTATTTT. It is translated as CASRISHAQSDTQYF.

J is TRBJ1-5 and V is TRBV20-1, with TRBD1 matching over 7 bases. V shed 3 bases and J 1 base; nucleotides not matched to a gene: 12. CDR1 and CDR2 from the germline V gene are DFQATT and SNEGSKA (reference sequence). CDR3 length: 17 amino acids. CDR3 region: CSARPHRGRASNQPQHF. The CDR3 nucleotides are TGCAGTGCTAGGCCACACAGGGGAAGGGCGAGCAATCAGCCCCAGCATTTT.

This clonotype is a singleton in its sample. In nucleotides, the CDR3 is TGCAGTGCTAGTATCCCAAACAATGAGCAGTTCTTC. Translated, it gives CSASIPNNEQFF. This chain links TRBV20-1 with TRBJ2-1, with D uncertain. V lost 3 bases and J lost 5, with 8 bases in between. CDR1 and CDR2 from the germline V gene are DFQATT and SNEGSKA (reference sequence). This CDR3 has 12 residues.

This clonotype qualifies as large. The CDR3 bases are TGTGCCAGTGAGCAGGGGCAGGGTTTGGGGACCGGGGAGCTGTTTTTT. This encodes CASEQGQGLGTGELFF. The rearrangement uses TRBV6-1 and TRBJ2-2, with D tentatively TRBD1 (6 bases). This CDR3 contains 16 residues. Germline V CDR1 and CDR2: MNHNS, SASEGT. V was shortened by 9 bases and J by 5 bases, with 22 bases between the two germline ends.

The gene calls are TRBV6-1 and TRBJ1-1; TRBD1 aligns across 8 bases. V shed 6 bases, J shed 5 bases, and the junction held 8 bases outside the gene matches. In germline, CDR1 is MNHNS, CDR2 SASEGT. This CDR3 has 14 amino acids. The CDR3 DNA reads TGTGCCAGCAGGAAAGGACAGGGAGGGACTGAAGCTTTCTTT. Its translation is CASRKGQGGTEAFF.

The chain combines TRBV5-4 with TRBJ2-7; D unresolved. The V end lost 1 base, the J end lost 2 bases, and 10 bases lay between the germline ends. CDR1 and CDR2 from the germline V gene are SGHNT and YYREEE (reference sequence). The CDR3 contains 14 residues. The CDR3 region is CASSLNIPPYEQYF. CDR3 in DNA: TGTGCCAGCAGCTTGAATATACCCCCCTACGAGCAGTACTTC.

The chain carries TRBV23-1 and TRBJ1-1; D uncertain. TRBV23-1 is an open reading frame whose function is uncertain. V lost 0 bases to trimming and J lost 4 bases, with 6 bases between them. CDR3 length equals 13 residues. CDR3 amino acids: CASSQSYGTEAFF. In nucleotides, the CDR3 is TGCGCCAGCAGTCAATCCTATGGCACTGAAGCTTTCTTT.

This clonotype occurred once. The V and J genes are TRBV6-2 or TRBV6-3 and TRBJ2-7, with 8 bases matching TRBD2. The trim removed 4 bases at V and 3 bases at J, leaving 11 bases unmatched. This CDR3 is 16 amino acids long. The germline V gene encodes CDR1 MNHEY and CDR2 SVGEGT. The CDR3, as DNA: TGTGCCAGCAGTTTACCCGTCCGGGGGGGAAACTACGAGCAGTACTTC. Amino acid sequence: CASSLPVRGGNYEQYF.

This chain links TRBV25-1 with TRBJ1-6; 8 bases align to TRBD1. CDR1 is MGHDK, CDR2 SYGVNS, per germline. Trimming cost V 6 bases and J 7 bases; bases outside gene matches: 5. This CDR3 has 14 residues. CDR3 DNA sequence: TGTGCCAGCAGAACAGGGGGGAGGAATTCACCCCTCCACTTT. This translates into CASRTGGRNSPLHF. The variable domain in full, completed from reference TRBV25-1 and TRBJ1-6, reads EADIYQTPRYLVIGTGKKITLECSQTMGHDKMYWYQQDPGMELHLIHYSYGVNSTEKGDLSSESTVSRIRTEHFPLTLESARPSHTSQYLCASRTGGRNSPLHFGNGTRLTVT.

This clonotype was seen more than once but under ten times. V and J are TRBV20-1 and TRBJ1-1, with TRBD1 matching 7 bases. CDR1 and CDR2 from the germline V gene are DFQATT and SNEGSKA (reference sequence). J was trimmed by 6 bases and V by 0 bases; bases with no gene match: 1. The CDR3 loop spans 12 amino acids. The CDR3, as DNA: TGCAGTGCTAGAGAAGACAGGGCTGAAGCTTTCTTT. Translated, it gives CSAREDRAEAFF.

This rearrangement joins TRBV11-2 to TRBJ2-7, with TRBD2 matching over 9 bases. J was trimmed by 4 bases and V by 1 base; bases with no gene match: 14. CDR1 SGHAT and CDR2 FQNNGV come from the germline V gene. The CDR3 length is 18 residues. The CDR3 DNA sequence: TGTGCCAGCAGCTTAGTTGATCCTAGGCGGGAGGGAGATTACGAGCAGTACTTC. Protein: CASSLVDPRREGDYEQYF.

In this sample, this clonotype turned up a few times. The chain couples TRBV2 to TRBJ2-5; tentatively, D is TRBD2 (6 bases). Germline V gene data show CDR1 as SNHLY and CDR2 as FYNNEI. The CDR3 totals 12 residues. Trimming took off 6 bases at V and 5 bases at J, with 10 bases between the two ends. For the CDR3, the DNA is TGTGCCAGCAGGTTTGGGGGGGAGACCCAGTACTTC. This encodes CASRFGGETQYF. Combining the CDR3 with reference TRBV2 and TRBJ2-5 gives the whole variable domain EPEVTQTPSHQVTQMGQEVILRCVPISNHLYFYWYRQILGQKVEFLVSFYNNEISEKSEIFDDQFSVERPDGSNFTLKIRSTKLEDSAMYFCASRFGGETQYFGPGTRLLVL.

The chain links TRBV20-1 to TRBJ2-2; TRBD2 agrees at 13 bases. The CDR3 has 15 residues. Germline V CDR1 and CDR2: DFQATT, SNEGSKA (reference sequence). V shed 5 bases and J 6 bases; nucleotides not matched to a gene: 6. CDR3 nucleotide sequence: TGCAGTGCTCGGACTAGCGGGAGATTTGCCGGGGAGCTGTTTTTT. It encodes CSARTSGRFAGELFF.